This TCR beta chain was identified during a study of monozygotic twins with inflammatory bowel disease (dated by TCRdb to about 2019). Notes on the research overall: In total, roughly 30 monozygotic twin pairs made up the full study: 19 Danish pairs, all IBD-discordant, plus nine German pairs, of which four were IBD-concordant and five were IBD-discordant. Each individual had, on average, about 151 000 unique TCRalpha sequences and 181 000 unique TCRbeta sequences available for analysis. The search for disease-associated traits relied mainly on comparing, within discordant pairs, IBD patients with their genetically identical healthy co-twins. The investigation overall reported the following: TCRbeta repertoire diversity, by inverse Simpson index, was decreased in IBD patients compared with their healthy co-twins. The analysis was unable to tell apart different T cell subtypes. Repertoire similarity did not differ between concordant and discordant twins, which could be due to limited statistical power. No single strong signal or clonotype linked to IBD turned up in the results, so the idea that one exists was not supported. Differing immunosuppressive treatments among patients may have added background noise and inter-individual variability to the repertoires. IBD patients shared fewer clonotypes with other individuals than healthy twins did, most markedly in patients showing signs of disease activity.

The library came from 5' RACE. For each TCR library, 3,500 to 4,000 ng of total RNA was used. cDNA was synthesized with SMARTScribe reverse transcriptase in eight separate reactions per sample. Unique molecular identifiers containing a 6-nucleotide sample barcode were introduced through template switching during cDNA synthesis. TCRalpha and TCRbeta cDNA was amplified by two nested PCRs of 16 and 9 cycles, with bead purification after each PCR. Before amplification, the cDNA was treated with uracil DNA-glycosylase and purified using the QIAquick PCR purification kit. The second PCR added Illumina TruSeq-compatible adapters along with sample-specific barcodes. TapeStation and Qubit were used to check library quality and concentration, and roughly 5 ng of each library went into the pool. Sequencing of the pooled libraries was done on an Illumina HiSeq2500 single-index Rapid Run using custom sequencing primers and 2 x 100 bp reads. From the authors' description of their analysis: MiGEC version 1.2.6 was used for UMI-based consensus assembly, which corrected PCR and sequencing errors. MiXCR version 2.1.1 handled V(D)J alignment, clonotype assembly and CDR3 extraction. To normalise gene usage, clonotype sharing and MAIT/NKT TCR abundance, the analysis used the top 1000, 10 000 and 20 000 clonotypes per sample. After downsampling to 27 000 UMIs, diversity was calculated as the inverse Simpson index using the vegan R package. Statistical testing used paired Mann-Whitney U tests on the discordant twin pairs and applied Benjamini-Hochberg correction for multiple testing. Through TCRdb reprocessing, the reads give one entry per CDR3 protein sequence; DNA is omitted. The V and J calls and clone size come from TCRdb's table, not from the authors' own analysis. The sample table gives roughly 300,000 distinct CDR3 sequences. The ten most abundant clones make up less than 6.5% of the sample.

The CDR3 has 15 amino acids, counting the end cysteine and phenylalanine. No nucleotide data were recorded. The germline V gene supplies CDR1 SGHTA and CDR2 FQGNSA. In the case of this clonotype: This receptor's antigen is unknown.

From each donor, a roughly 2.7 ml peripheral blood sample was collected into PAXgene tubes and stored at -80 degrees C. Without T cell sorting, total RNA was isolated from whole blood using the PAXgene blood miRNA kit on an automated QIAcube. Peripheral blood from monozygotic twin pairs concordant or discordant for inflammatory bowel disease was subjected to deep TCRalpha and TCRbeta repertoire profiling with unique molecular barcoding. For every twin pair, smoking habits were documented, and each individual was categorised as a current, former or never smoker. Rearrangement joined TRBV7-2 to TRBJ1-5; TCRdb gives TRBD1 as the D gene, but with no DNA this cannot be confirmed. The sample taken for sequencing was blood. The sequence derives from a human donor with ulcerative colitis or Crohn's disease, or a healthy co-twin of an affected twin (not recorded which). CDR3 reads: CASTQLVGGDQPQHF.